These T cell receptor beta chains were read from a single sample in a study of T cells in Graves' hyperthyroidism and ophthalmopathy. TCRdb independently ran MiXCR on the multiplex PCR reads; one entry per CDR3 protein. Here the sample spans 240,000 or so distinct CDR3 sequences, 16% being singletons. Sequenced sample: blood. The receptor source for this set is a woman aged 18-29 years with Graves' ophthalmopathy. Both conserved end residues are part of each CDR3.

V: TRBV27; CDR3: CASSSPGQGNTGELFF
V: TRBV7-8; CDR3: CASSSLSAYEQYF
V: TRBV30; CDR3: CAWSLLAGITGELFF
V: TRBV10-3; CDR3: CATQDTSGTPYEQYF
V: TRBV6-1; CDR3: CASSEDRGMNTEAFF
V: TRBV19; CDR3: CASSLGNPGQPHNEQFF
V: TRBV29-1; CDR3: CSVEDAGELFF
V: TRBV5-8; CDR3: CASSLAGGGPYEQYF
V: TRBV12-3/TRBV12-4; CDR3: CASSQQGARGSTEAFF
V: TRBV28; CDR3: CASSLPGQTLNTEAFF
V: TRBV5-1; CDR3: CASSLQGDTHNEQFF
V: TRBV18; CDR3: CASSLGTDNEQFF
V: TRBV28; CDR3: CASRVEPQGNTEAFF
V: TRBV7-3; CDR3: CASSPSGPNNEQFF
V: TRBV20-1; CDR3: CSARGGAGNTEAFF
V: TRBV7-9; CDR3: CASSSPTPNTGELFF
V: TRBV13; CDR3: CASSTRFAGVETQYF
V: TRBV7-8; CDR3: CASTQQRGRFRANVLTF
V: TRBV4-1; CDR3: CASSQETRGAAQHF
V: TRBV5-1; CDR3: CASSLTGETQYF
V: TRBV19; CDR3: CASTLMAGTGELFF
V: TRBV20-1; CDR3: CSAWRDRGYNEQFF
V: TRBV9; CDR3: CASSASGGAYTGELFF